This T cell receptor beta chain was documented in a study of beta chain features in type 1 diabetes. Germline V gene data show CDR1 as LGHNA and CDR2 as YSLEER. The CDR3 covers 15 residues. V lost 4 bases and J 2 bases, leaving 12 bases between the germline ends. This clone was detected a few times. Expressed TCRB transcripts were sequenced, since all the RNA that had been isolated was reverse transcribed. Measured with immunoSEQ multiplex PCR; TCRdb has only the in-frame clones, and not every one. The repertoire holds roughly 450,000 clones, with about an eighth as singletons. The chain combines TRBV4-3 with TRBJ1-5; D ambiguous. The source is a young woman in good health. The sample taken for sequencing was naive CD4+ T cells from blood. In DNA form, the CDR3 reads TGCGCCAGCAGCCCCAGGTATAGGGGCAATCAGCCCCAGCATTTT. Protein: CASSPRYRGNQPQHF.